A single sample is the source of the 8 T cell receptor beta chains below, sequenced in a study of early T cells in non-severe SARS-CoV-2 infection. TCRdb reanalysed the 5' RACE reads using MiXCR and keeps one entry per CDR3 protein. The top ten clones hold roughly 6.4% of a sample with just under 90,000 distinct CDR3 sequences, around an eighth of them seen once. Sequencing used whole blood. The source is an adult who was a healthcare worker with PCR-confirmed SARS-CoV-2 infection or an uninfected control (not recorded which).

This clonotype came up many times. This rearrangement joins TRBV7-3 to TRBJ2-1, with unresolved D. Trimming took 2 bases from V and 0 from J, leaving 11 bases between them. The CDR3 totals 16 residues. CDR1 and CDR2 (germline): SGHTA, FQGTGA. CDR3 nucleotide sequence: TGTGCCAGCAGCTTAGGGGTACAGAGCTCCTACAATGAGCAGTTCTTC. Its protein is CASSLGVQSSYNEQFF.

The rearrangement uses TRBV5-1 and TRBJ1-2, with a possible D match to TRBD1 (5 bases). The CDR3 is 16 amino acids. V was clipped by 0 bases and J by 5 bases, with 17 bases between them. The germline gives CDR1 SGHRS, CDR2 YFSETQ. CDR3 residues: CASSLAGGPLRYGYTF. In DNA form, the CDR3 reads TGCGCCAGCAGCTTGGCCGGGGGTCCCCTTCGGTATGGCTACACCTTC.

V gene TRBV4-1 combines with J gene TRBJ2-1; D may be TRBD1 or TRBD2 (5 bases each). The CDR3 extends over 14 amino acids. The germline gives CDR1 MGHRA, CDR2 YSYEKL. Trimming removed 4 bases from V and 6 bases from J, with 13 bases in between. The CDR3 DNA reads as TGCGCCAGCAGCCTCCTCGGGGCCTCCAATGAGCAGTTCTTC. This codes for CASSLLGASNEQFF.

The chain employs TRBV3-1 and TRBJ1-2, with D tentatively TRBD1 (5 bases). Germline V gene sequence: CDR1 LGHDT, CDR2 YNNKEL (reference sequence). The CDR3 extends over 15 amino acids. The V end lost 0 bases, the J end lost 4 bases, and 12 bases lay between the germline ends. The CDR3 bases are TGTGCCAGCAGCCAAGATACAGGAACTTTCTATGGCTACACCTTC. As protein: CASSQDTGTFYGYTF.

This clonotype has a handful of counts. CDR3 loop: CASSPGKTQYF. CDR3 DNA sequence: TGTGCCAGCAGCCCAGGGAAGACCCAGTACTTC. The chain combines TRBV6-5 with TRBJ2-5; a weak D match, TRBD1 (5 bases). V was trimmed by 6 bases and J by 6 bases, leaving 8 bases between them. Per the germline V gene, CDR1 is MNHEY and CDR2 is SVGAGI. CDR3 size: 11 residues.

The genes are TRBV29-1 and TRBJ1-1; D ambiguous. Trimming left V 4 bases short and J 1 base short, with 4 bases between. The CDR3 covers 11 residues. Per germline, CDR1 SQVTM and CDR2 ANQGSEA. CDR3 loop: CSVGKNTEAFF. CDR3 nucleotide sequence: TGCAGCGTTGGAAAGAACACTGAAGCTTTCTTT.

This rearrangement joins TRBV13 to TRBJ2-1, with 14 bases fitting TRBD2. The germline CDR1 and CDR2 sequences are PRHDT and FYEKMQ (reference sequence). The CDR3 has 15 residues. V was clipped by 5 bases and J by 8 bases; unmatched bases: 5. Written as DNA, the CDR3 is TGTGCCAGCAGCCCTCGACTAGCGGGAGGGCATGAGCAGTTCTTC. Protein: CASSPRLAGGHEQFF.

This chain links TRBV9 with TRBJ1-5; D ambiguous. Looked up from germline, CDR1 is SGDLS and CDR2 is YYNGEE. The CDR3 consists of 15 residues. Trimming pared 0 bases from V and 3 bases from J, leaving 10 bases between. The CDR3 DNA follows: TGTGCCAGCAGCGTAGGCCCAGGTCCCAATCAGCCCCAGCATTTT. It encodes CASSVGPGPNQPQHF. The variable domain in full, completed from reference TRBV9 and TRBJ1-5, reads DSGVTQTPKHLITATGQRVTLRCSPRSGDLSVYWYQQSLDQGLQFLIQYYNGEERAKGNILERFSAQQFPDLHSELNLSSLELGDSALYFCASSVGPGPNQPQHFGDGTRLSIL.